Here is one T cell receptor beta chain with its context. The assay was immunoSEQ multiplex PCR, and TCRdb's table has in-frame clones only and misses some. Of 190,000 or so clones listed, 81% were seen once; the top ten hold around 9%. Ages ranged from roughly 18 to 100 years, with residence in approximately 23 US areas. These data come from a study of blood T cell repertoires in COVID-19. The wider study: The samples span acute and convalescent COVID-19 from the United States, Italy and Spain.

In germline, CDR1 is LNHDA, CDR2 SQIVND (reference sequence). The CDR3 is 14 amino acids. The V end lost 4 bases, the J end lost 5 bases, and 12 bases lay between the germline ends. Sequenced: PBMCs or T cells enriched from blood (not recorded which). The clonotype comes from a man in his forties who had recovered from COVID-19. The chain joins TRBV19 to TRBJ1-5; D gene unclear. CDR3 sequence (DNA): TGTGCCAGTAGTAGTGGGGAGTGGTATCAGCCCCAGCATTTT. It translates to CASSSGEWYQPQHF.